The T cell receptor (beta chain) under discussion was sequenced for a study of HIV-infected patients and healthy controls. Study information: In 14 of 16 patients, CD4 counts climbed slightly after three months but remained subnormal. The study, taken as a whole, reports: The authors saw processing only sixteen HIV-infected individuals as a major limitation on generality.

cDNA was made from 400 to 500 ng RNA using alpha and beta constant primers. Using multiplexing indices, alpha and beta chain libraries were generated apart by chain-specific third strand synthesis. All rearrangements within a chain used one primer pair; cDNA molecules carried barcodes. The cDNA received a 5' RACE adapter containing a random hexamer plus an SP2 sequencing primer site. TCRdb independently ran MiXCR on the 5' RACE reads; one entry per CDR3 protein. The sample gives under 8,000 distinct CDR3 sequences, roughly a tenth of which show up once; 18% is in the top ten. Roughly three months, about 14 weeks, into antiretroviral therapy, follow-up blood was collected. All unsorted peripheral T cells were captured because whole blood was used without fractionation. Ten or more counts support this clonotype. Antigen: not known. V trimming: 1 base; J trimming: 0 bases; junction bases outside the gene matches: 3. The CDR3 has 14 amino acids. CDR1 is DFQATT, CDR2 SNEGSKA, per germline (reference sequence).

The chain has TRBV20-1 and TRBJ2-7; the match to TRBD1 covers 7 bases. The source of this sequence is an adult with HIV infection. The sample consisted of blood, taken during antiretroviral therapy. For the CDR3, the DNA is TGCAGTGCTAGAGCCGGACAGGCCTCCTACGAGCAGTACTTC. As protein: CSARAGQASYEQYF.